The sequence of this T cell receptor (beta chain) was determined in a study of shared clonotypes between healthy human individuals. Study-level results: Clonotype sharing across a handful of donors was observed for around 5.1% of naive CD4 clonotypes.

Replicate PCRs for sorted subsets used approximately 220 ng DNA; this equaled around 29,000 T cell genomes. Sequenced by immunoSEQ multiplex PCR; TCRdb stores in-frame clones only, minus some. The sample holds roughly 2,500,000 clones, over 85% seen once. Points on this clone: What it binds is unknown.

With V trimmed by 3 bases and J by 1 base, 5 bases remained unmatched. Germline CDR1 KGHSH, CDR2 LQKENI. The CDR3 consists of 16 residues. This chain joins TRBV18 and TRBJ2-2, with TRBD1 identical over 7 bases. This TCR derives from a young man in good health. Some clones in this sample may be carry-over from other donors' samples. Sequenced sample: naive CD4+ T cells from PBMCs. The subset here: CD45RA+ positively selected. CDR3 loop: CASSPLGGMNTGELFF. CDR3 sequence (DNA): TGTGCCAGCTCACCGTTAGGGGGCATGAACACCGGGGAGCTGTTTTTT.